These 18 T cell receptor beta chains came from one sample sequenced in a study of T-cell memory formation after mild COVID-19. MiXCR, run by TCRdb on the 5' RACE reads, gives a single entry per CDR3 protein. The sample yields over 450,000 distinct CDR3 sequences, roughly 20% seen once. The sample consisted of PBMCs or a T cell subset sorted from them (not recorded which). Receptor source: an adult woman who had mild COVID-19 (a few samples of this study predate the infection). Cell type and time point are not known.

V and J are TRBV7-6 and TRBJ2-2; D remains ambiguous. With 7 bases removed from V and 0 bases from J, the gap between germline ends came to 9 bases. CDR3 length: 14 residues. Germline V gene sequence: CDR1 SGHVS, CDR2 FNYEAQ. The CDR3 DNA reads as TGTGCCAGCACCACGGACGCGAACACCGGGGAGCTGTTTTTT. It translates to CASTTDANTGELFF.

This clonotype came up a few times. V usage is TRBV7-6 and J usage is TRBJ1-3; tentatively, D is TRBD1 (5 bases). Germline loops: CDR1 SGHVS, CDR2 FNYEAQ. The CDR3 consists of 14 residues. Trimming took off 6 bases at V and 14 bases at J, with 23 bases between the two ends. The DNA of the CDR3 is TGTGCCAGCAGTTCAGGAGGGACCGGGAAAAACGTATATTTT. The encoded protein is CASSSGGTGKNVYF. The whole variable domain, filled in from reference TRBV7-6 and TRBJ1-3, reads GAGVSQSPRYKVTKRGQDVALRCDPISGHVSLYWYRQALGQGPEFLTYFNYEAQQDKSGLPNDRFSAERPEGSISTLTIQRTEQRDSAMYRCASSSGGTGKNVYFGEGSWLTVV.

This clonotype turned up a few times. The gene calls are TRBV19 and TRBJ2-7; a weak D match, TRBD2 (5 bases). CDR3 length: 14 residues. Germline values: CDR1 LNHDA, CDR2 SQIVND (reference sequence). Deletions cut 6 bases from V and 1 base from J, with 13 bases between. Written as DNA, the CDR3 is TGTGCCAGTAGAGTGGAGGCGTTTTCCTACGAGCAGTACTTC. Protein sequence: CASRVEAFSYEQYF.

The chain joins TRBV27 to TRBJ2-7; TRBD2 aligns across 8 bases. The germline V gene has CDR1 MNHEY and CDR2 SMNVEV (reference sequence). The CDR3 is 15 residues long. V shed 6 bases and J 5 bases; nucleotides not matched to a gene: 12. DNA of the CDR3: TGTGCCAGCAGAGCAGGGATTAGCGGGACTCACGAGCAGTACTTC. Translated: CASRAGISGTHEQYF.

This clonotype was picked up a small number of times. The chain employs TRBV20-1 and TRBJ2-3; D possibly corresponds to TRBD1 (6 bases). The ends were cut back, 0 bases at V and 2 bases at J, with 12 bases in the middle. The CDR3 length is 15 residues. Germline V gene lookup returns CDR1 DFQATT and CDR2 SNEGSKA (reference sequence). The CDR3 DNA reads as TGCAGTGCTAGAGATCGGAGACAGGCCACAGATACGCAGTATTTT. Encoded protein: CSARDRRQATDTQYF.

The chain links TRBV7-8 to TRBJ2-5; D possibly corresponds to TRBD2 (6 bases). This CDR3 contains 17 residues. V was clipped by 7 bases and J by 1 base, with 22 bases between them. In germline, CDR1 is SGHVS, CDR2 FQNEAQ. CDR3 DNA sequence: TGTGCCAGCACACCTCCCGGGAGTAGCGGAGTCCAAGAGACCCAGTACTTC. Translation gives CASTPPGSSGVQETQYF.

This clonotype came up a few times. This CDR3 reads CASSEGPGVNTEAFF. The CDR3 region has the DNA TGTGCCAGCAGTGAAGGGCCGGGAGTGAACACTGAAGCTTTCTTT. This sequence joins TRBV2 and TRBJ1-1; unclear D gene. Trimming took 1 base from V and 0 from J, leaving 9 bases between them. Germline CDR1 and CDR2: SNHLY and FYNNEI. There are 15 residues in the CDR3.

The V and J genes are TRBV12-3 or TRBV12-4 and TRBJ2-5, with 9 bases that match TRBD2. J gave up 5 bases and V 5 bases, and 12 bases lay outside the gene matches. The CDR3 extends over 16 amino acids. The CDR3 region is CASSELSSGGRETQYF. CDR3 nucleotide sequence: TGTGCCAGCAGTGAGTTAAGTAGCGGGGGAAGGGAGACCCAGTACTTC.

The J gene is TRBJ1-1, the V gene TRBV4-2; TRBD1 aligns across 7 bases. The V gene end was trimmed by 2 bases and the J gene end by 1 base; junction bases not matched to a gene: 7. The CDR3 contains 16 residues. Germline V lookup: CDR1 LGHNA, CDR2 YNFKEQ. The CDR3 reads CASSQPGTARNTEAFF. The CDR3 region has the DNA TGTGCCAGCAGCCAACCCGGGACAGCCAGGAACACTGAAGCTTTCTTT.

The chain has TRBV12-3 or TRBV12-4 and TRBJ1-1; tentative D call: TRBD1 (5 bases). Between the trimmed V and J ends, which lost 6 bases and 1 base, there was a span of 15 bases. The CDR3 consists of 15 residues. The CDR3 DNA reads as TGTGCCAGCAGACTGACCGGGACGGGGAACACTGAAGCTTTCTTT. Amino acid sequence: CASRLTGTGNTEAFF.

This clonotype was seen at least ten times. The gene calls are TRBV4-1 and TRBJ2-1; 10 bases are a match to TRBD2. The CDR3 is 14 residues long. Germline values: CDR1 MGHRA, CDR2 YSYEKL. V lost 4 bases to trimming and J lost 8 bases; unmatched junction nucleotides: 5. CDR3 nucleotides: TGCGCCAGCAGCCTGACTCTAGCGGGAGATGAGCAGTTCTTC. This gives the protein CASSLTLAGDEQFF.

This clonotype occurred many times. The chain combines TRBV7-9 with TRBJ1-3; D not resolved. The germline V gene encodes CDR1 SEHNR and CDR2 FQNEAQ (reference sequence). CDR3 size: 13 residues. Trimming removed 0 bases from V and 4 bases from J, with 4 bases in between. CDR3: CASSLAGGNTIYF. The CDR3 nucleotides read TGTGCCAGCAGCTTAGCTGGGGGAAACACCATATATTTT. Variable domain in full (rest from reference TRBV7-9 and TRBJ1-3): DTGVSQNPRHKITKRGQNVTFRCDPISEHNRLYWYRQTLGQGPEFLTYFQNEAQLEKSRLLSDRFSAERPKGSFSTLEIQRTEQGDSAMYLCASSLAGGNTIYFGEGSWLTVV.

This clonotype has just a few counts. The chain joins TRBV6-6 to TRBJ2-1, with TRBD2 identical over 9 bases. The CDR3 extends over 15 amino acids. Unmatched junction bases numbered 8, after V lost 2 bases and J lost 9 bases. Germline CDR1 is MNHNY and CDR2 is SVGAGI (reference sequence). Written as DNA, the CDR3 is TGTGCCAGCAGTTACGACGTAGCGGGAGACCGTGAGCAGTTCTTC. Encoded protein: CASSYDVAGDREQFF.

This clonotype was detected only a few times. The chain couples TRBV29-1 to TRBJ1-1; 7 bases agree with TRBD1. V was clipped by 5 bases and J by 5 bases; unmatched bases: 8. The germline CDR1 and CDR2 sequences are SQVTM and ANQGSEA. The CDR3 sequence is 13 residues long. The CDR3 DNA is TGCAGCGTTTCCGGGACAGTTCGGACTGAAGCTTTCTTT. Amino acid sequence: CSVSGTVRTEAFF.

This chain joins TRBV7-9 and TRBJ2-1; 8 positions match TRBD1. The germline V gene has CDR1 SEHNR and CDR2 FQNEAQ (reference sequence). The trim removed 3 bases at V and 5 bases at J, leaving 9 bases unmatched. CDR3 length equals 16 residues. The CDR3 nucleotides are TGTGCCAGCAGCTTGCGGGACAGGAATCTAAACAATGAGCAGTTCTTC. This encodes CASSLRDRNLNNEQFF.

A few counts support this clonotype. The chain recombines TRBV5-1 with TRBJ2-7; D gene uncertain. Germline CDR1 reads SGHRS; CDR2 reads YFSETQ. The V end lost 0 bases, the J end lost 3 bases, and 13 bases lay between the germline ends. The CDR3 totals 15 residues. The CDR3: CASSLDLAKFYEQYF. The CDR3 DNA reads TGCGCCAGCAGCTTGGATCTCGCCAAATTCTACGAGCAGTACTTC. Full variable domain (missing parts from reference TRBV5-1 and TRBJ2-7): KAGVTQTPRYLIKTRGQQVTLSCSPISGHRSVSWYQQTPGQGLQFLFEYFSETQRNKGNFPGRFSGRQFSNSRSEMNVSTLELGDSALYLCASSLDLAKFYEQYFGPGTRLTVT.

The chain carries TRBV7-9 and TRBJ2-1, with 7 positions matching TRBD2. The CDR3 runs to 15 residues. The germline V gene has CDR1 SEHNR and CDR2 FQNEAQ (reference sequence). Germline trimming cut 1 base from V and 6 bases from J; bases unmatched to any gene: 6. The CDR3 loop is CASSLVGEGPNEQFF. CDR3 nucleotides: TGTGCCAGCAGCTTAGTGGGGGAGGGCCCCAATGAGCAGTTCTTC.

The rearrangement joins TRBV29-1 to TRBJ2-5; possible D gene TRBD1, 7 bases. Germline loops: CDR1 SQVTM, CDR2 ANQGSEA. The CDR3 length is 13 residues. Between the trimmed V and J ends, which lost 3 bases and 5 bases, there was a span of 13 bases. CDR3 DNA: TGCAGCGTTGAGGTGACAGGGAGGGAGACCCAGTACTTC. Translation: CSVEVTGRETQYF. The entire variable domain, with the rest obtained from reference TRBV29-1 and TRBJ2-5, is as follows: SAVISQKPSRDICQRGTSLTIQCQVDSQVTMMFWYRQQPGQSLTLIATANQGSEATYESGFVIDKFPISRPNLTFSTLTVSNMSPEDSSIYLCSVEVTGRETQYFGPGTRLLVL.